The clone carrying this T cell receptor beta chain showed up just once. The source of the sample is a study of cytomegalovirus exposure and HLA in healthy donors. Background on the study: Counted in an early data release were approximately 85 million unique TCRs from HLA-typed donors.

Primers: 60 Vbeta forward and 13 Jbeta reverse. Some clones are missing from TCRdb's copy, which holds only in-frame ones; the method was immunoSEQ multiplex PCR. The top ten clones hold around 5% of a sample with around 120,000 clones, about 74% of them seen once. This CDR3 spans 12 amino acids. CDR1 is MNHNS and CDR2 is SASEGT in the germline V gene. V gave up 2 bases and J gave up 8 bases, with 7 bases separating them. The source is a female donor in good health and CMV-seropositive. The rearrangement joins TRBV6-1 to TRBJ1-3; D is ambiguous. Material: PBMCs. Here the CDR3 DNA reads TGTGCCAGCAGTGAATTAGTCTACACCATATATTTT. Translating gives CASSELVYTIYF.